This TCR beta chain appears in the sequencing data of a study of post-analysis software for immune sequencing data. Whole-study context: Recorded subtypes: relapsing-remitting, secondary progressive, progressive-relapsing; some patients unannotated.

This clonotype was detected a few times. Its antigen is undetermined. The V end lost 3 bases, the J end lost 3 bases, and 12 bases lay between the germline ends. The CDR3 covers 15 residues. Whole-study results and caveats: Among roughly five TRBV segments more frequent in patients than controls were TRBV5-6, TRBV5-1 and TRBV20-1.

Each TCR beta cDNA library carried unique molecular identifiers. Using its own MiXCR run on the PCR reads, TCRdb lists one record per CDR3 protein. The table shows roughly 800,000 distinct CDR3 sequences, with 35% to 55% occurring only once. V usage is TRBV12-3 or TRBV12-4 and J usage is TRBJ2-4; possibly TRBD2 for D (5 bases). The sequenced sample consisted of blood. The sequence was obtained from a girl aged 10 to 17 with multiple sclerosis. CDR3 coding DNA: TGTGCCAGCAGTTTCATCGGGGTAGACAAAAACATTCAGTACTTC. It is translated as CASSFIGVDKNIQYF.